What follows is one TCR beta chain and its context. Trimming left V 3 bases short and J 2 bases short, with 11 bases between. The CDR3 loop spans 14 amino acids. Germline assignment: CDR1 SGHVS and CDR2 FQNEAQ. Method: immunoSEQ multiplex PCR; TCRdb's copy keeps in-frame clones and lacks some. The repertoire has around 80,000 clones, approximately 94% of them found once; the top ten carry 0.38%. The record originates from a study of technical replicates of blood from a few donors. The sample consisted of T cells isolated from PBMCs. The V call is TRBV7-8, the J call TRBJ2-7; a possible D gene is TRBD1 (6 bases). This receptor was obtained from a human donor in good health. This chain's CDR3 is CASSFDRTTYEQYF. For the CDR3, the DNA is TGTGCCAGCAGCTTCGACAGGACGACCTACGAGCAGTACTTC.